The text below deals with one TCR beta chain. Its target is not known. This entry comes from a study of cytomegalovirus exposure and HLA in healthy donors. Across the study: Of several hundred genotyped donors, approximately 84% clustered with self-reported Caucasian donors. Study-wide results and limits: The authors considered a cluster of highly shared sequence variants likely to be a sequencing artifact.

The PCR ran on 60 Vbeta and 13 Jbeta primers. Data came from immunoSEQ multiplex PCR; TCRdb stores just in-frame clones and leaves some out. The repertoire holds around 85,000 clones, around 80% seen once, with approximately 1% in the top ten. The length of the CDR3 is 18 residues. CDR1 and CDR2 from the germline V gene are SGHDT and YYEEEE. The ends lost 3 bases at V and 1 base at J; junction bases unmatched: 8. Sequenced sample: PBMCs. V gene TRBV5-6 combines with J gene TRBJ2-3, with TRBD2 matching 13 bases. The origin of this receptor is a male donor in good health and CMV-seronegative. CDR3 protein: CASSSLGTSGIGTDTQYF. CDR3 nucleotide sequence: TGTGCCAGCAGCTCCCTCGGGACTAGCGGGATTGGCACAGATACGCAGTATTTT. Together with reference TRBV5-6 and TRBJ2-3, the CDR3 gives the full variable domain: DAGVTQSPTHLIKTRGQQVTLRCSPKSGHDTVSWYQQALGQGPQFIFQYYEEEERQRGNFPDRFSGHQFPNYSSELNVNALLLGDSALYLCASSSLGTSGIGTDTQYFGPGTRLTVL.